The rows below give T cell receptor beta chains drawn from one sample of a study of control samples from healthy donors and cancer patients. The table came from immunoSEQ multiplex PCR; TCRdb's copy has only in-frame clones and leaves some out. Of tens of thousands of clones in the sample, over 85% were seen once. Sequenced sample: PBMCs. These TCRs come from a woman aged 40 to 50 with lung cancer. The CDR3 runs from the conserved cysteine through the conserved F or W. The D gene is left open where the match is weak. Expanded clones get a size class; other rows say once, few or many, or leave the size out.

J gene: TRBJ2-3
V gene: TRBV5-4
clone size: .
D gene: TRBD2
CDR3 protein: CASSFPISGGAGDTQYF
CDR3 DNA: TGTGCCAGCAGCTTCCCCATCAGCGGGGGGGCAGGAGATACGCAGTATTTT

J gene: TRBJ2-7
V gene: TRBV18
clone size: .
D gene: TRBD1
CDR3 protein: CASSPQGQGHEQYF
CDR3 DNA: TGTGCCAGCTCACCACAGGGACAGGGCCACGAGCAGTACTTC

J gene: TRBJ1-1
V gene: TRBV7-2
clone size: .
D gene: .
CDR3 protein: CASSLSGVNTEAFF
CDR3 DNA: TGTGCCAGCAGCTTATCCGGGGTGAACACTGAAGCTTTCTTT

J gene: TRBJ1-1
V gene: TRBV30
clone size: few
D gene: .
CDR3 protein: CAWSVSAEAFF
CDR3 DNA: TGTGCCTGGAGTGTAAGTGCTGAAGCTTTCTTT

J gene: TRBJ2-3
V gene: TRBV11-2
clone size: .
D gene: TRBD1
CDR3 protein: CASSFTGQGSDTQYF
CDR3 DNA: TGTGCCAGCAGCTTTACGGGACAGGGGTCAGATACGCAGTATTTT

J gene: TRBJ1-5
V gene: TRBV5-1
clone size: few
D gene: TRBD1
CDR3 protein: CASSWTGGQDQPQHF
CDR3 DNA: TGCGCCAGCAGCTGGACAGGGGGTCAAGATCAGCCCCAGCATTTT

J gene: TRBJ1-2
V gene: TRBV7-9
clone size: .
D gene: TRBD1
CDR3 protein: CASSPDRGVFGYTF
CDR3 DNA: TGTGCCAGCAGCCCCGACAGGGGGGTATTTGGCTACACCTTC

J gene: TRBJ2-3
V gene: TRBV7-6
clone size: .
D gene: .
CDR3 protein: CASSITGATRADTQYF
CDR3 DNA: TGTGCCAGCAGCATAACAGGAGCCACTAGGGCAGATACGCAGTATTTT

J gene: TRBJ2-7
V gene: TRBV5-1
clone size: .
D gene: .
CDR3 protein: CASSLAGGSYEQYF
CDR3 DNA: TGCGCCAGCAGCTTGGCCGGGGGCTCCTACGAGCAGTACTTC

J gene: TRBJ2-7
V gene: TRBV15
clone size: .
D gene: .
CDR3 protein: CATSRDMSYEQYF
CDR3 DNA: TGTGCCACCAGCAGAGACATGTCCTACGAGCAGTACTTC

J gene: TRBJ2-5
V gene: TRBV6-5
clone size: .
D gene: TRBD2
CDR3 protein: CASRYRGVRETQYF
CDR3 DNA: TGTGCCAGCAGGTATCGGGGGGTTCGGGAGACCCAGTACTTC

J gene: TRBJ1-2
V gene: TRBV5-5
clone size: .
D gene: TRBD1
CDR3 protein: CASSRDRAYGYTF
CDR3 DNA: TGTGCCAGCAGTCGGGACAGAGCCTATGGCTACACCTTC

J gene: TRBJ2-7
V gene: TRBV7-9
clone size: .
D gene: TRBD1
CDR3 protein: CASSSGQNYEQYF
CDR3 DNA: TGTGCCAGCAGCTCGGGACAGAACTACGAGCAGTACTTC

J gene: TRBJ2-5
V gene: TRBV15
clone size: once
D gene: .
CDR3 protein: CATSPYPGRETQYF
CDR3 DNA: TGTGCCACCAGCCCCTATCCGGGGCGGGAGACCCAGTACTTC

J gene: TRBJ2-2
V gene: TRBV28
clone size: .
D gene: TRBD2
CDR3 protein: CASSLTLAGGPSTGELFF
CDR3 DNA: TGTGCCAGCAGTTTAACCCTAGCGGGGGGGCCCAGCACCGGGGAGCTGTTTTTT

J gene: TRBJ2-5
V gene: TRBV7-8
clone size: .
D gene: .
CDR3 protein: CASSLVRGIEETQYF
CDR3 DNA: TGTGCCAGCAGCTTAGTGCGAGGGATTGAAGAGACCCAGTACTTC

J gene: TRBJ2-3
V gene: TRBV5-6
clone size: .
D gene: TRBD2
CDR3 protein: CASSFRVTSGSDDTQYF
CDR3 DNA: TGTGCCAGCAGCTTTAGGGTGACTAGCGGTAGTGATGATACGCAGTATTTT

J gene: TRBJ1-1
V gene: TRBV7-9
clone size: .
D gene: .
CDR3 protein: CASSLDRVVNTEAFF
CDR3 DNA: TGTGCCAGCAGCTTAGACAGGGTCGTGAACACTGAAGCTTTCTTT

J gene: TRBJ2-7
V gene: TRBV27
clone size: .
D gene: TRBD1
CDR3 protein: CASSLTGAYEQYF
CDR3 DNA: TGTGCCAGCAGTTTGACAGGGGCCTACGAGCAGTACTTC

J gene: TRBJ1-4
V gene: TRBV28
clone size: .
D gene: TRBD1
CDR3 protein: CASSLSTGRAGLNEKLFF
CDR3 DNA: TGTGCCAGCAGTTTATCGACAGGGAGGGCGGGCCTGAATGAAAAACTGTTTTTT

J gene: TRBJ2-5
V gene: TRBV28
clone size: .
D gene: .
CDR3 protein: CASSLGGRRVETQYF
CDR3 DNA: TGTGCCAGCAGTTTGGGGGGGCGCCGTGTTGAGACCCAGTACTTC

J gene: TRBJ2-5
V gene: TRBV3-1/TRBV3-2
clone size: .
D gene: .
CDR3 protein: CASRNRAGETQYF
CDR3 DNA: TGTGCCAGCAGAAACAGGGCGGGAGAGACCCAGTACTTC

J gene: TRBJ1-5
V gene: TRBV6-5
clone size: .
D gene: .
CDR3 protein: CASSYSGSSNQPQHF
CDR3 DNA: TGTGCCAGCAGTTACAGTGGGTCCAGCAATCAGCCCCAGCATTTT

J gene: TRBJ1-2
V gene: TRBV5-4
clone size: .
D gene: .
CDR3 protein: CASSLIPEDGYTF
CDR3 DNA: TGTGCCAGCAGCTTGATCCCAGAAGATGGCTACACCTTC

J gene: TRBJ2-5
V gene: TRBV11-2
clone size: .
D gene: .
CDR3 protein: CASSWGLRETQYF
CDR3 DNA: TGTGCCAGCAGCTGGGGCTTAAGGGAGACCCAGTACTTC

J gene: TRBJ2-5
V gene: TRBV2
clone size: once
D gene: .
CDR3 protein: CASSGSRVETQYF
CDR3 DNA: TGTGCCAGCAGTGGGTCGAGGGTCGAGACCCAGTACTTC

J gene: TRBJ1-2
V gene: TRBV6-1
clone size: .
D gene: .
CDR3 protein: CASSELQHGYTF
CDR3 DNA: TGTGCCAGCAGTGAACTCCAACACGGCTACACCTTC

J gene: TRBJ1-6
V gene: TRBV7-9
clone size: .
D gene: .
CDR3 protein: CASSQLSMSPLHF
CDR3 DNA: TGTGCCAGCAGCCAACTCTCAATGTCACCCCTCCACTTT

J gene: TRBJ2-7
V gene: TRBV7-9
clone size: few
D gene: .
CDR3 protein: CASSPFRDSQYEQYF
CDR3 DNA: TGTGCCAGCAGCCCGTTCCGGGACTCCCAGTACGAGCAGTACTTC